This T cell receptor (beta chain) was recorded in a study of post-analysis software for immune sequencing data. Study-level results: Samples sharing a preparation batch grouped tightly together when assessed by F measure. A few TRBV segments occurring more often in patients than controls included TRBV5-6, TRBV5-1 and TRBV20-1.

Germline V gene data show CDR1 as SGHAT and CDR2 as FQNNGV. V was clipped by 5 bases and J by 8 bases, with 12 bases between them. This CDR3 region has 12 residues. cDNA libraries of TCR beta carried unique molecular identifiers. From the PCR reads, TCRdb called clonotypes with MiXCR, one entry per CDR3 protein. The table shows roughly 540,000 distinct CDR3 sequences, with under 40% occurring only once. A word on this clonotype: Its antigen is unidentified.

Sequencing was carried out using blood. The clonotype was recovered from a girl between 2 and 17 years old with multiple sclerosis. This chain connects TRBV11-2 to TRBJ1-2; possible D gene TRBD1, 5 bases. The chain's CDR3 is CASSQGPAGYTF. The DNA of the CDR3 is TGTGCCAGCAGCCAGGGACCAGCCGGCTACACCTTC.